These T cell receptor beta chains were read from a single sample in a study of blood T cell repertoires in COVID-19. Only in-frame clones appear in the TCRdb table, and some are missing; sequencing was by immunoSEQ multiplex PCR. Seen here are roughly 73,000 clones, around 75% observed once, and the top ten hold approximately 21%. The source material was peripheral blood. These TCRs come from a man aged 70-80 years with acute or convalescent COVID-19. CDR3s include the opening cysteine and the closing phenylalanine or tryptophan. D genes are given only for firm matches. Clone size is stated in some rows and not others, as once, few, many or a class when expanded.

size	D	J	V	CDR3	DNA
.	.	TRBJ2-7	TRBV4-1	CASSQAQGRAYEQYF	TGCGCCAGCAGCCAAGCGCAGGGAAGGGCCTACGAGCAGTACTTC
.	TRBD2	TRBJ2-7	TRBV19	CASTQGASGTYEQYF	TGTGCCAGTACCCAAGGAGCTAGCGGGACCTACGAGCAGTACTTC
few	TRBD1	TRBJ2-7	TRBV4-1	CASSLGQDSYEQYF	TGCGCCAGCAGCCTTGGACAGGACTCCTACGAGCAGTACTTC
.	.	TRBJ2-7	TRBV28	CASSFGRTMDEQYF	TGTGCCAGCAGTTTTGGTAGGACTATGGACGAGCAGTACTTC
.	TRBD1	TRBJ1-1	TRBV27	CASSLWGQPLLEAFF	TGTGCCAGCAGTTTATGGGGACAGCCTCTTCTCGAAGCTTTCTTT
.	TRBD2	TRBJ2-1	TRBV6-4	CASSDSWASGSSEQFF	TGTGCCAGCAGTGACTCTTGGGCTAGCGGGAGTAGTGAGCAGTTCTTC
.	TRBD1	TRBJ1-4	TRBV24-1	CATSAQGAGEKLFF	TGTGCCACCAGTGCGCAGGGGGCTGGTGAAAAACTGTTTTTT
.	.	TRBJ2-2	TRBV7-3	CASSLNGLGELFF	TGTGCCAGCAGCTTAAACGGACTCGGGGAGCTGTTTTTT
.	.	TRBJ1-3	TRBV7-9	CASSDDYSGPGNTIYF	TGTGCCAGCAGCGACGATTACTCGGGTCCTGGAAACACCATATATTTT
.	.	TRBJ1-5	TRBV5-5	CASSWDGRGPQHF	TGTGCCAGCAGCTGGGACGGGAGAGGGCCCCAGCATTTT
.	.	TRBJ2-1	TRBV6-5	CASSYSSEGEQFF	TGTGCCAGCAGTTACTCTAGCGAGGGTGAGCAGTTCTTC
few	TRBD2	TRBJ2-3	TRBV9	CASSSGLTSEGADTQYF	TGTGCCAGCAGCTCAGGACTGACTAGCGAGGGGGCAGATACGCAGTATTTT
.	TRBD1	TRBJ1-1	TRBV5-4	CASSPGTGSSNTEAFF	TGTGCCAGCAGCCCGGGGACAGGGAGTTCGAACACTGAAGCTTTCTTT
.	TRBD1	TRBJ1-1	TRBV4-3	CASSRGQGTEAFF	TGCGCCAGCAGCCGTGGACAGGGCACTGAAGCTTTCTTT
medium-sized	TRBD2	TRBJ2-1	TRBV7-3	CASSFGGDNEQFF	TGTGCCAGCAGCTTCGGGGGGGACAATGAGCAGTTCTTC
.	.	TRBJ2-1	TRBV5-8	CASSFQDGRDNNEQFF	TGTGCCAGCAGCTTCCAAGACGGGAGAGATAACAATGAGCAGTTCTTC
.	.	TRBJ2-6	TRBV5-4	CASSFPSLSGANVLTF	TGTGCCAGCAGCTTCCCGAGCTTATCTGGGGCCAACGTCCTGACTTTC
once	TRBD2	TRBJ2-3	TRBV28	CASSRLAGSPDTQYF	TGTGCCAGCAGTCGACTAGCGGGAAGCCCAGATACGCAGTATTTT
.	.	TRBJ1-4	TRBV7-8	CASTEGGATNEKLFF	TGTGCCAGCACTGAGGGAGGGGCAACTAATGAAAAACTGTTTTTT
.	TRBD2	TRBJ2-1	TRBV10-2	CASSWVLAGGNEQFF	TGCGCCAGCAGCTGGGTCCTAGCGGGAGGAAATGAGCAGTTCTTC
.	TRBD1	TRBJ1-2	TRBV5-4	CASSRPGTGGLYGYTF	TGTGCCAGCAGCCGGCCCGGGACAGGGGGCCTCTATGGCTACACCTTC
.	.	TRBJ2-3	TRBV11-2	CASSPPRTGTDTQYF	TGTGCCAGCAGCCCTCCCCGGACTGGCACAGATACGCAGTATTTT
.	TRBD2	TRBJ2-1	TRBV9	CASTSGGNEQFF	TGTGCCAGCACTAGCGGGGGGAATGAGCAGTTCTTC
.	TRBD1	TRBJ2-7	TRBV4-3	CASSQGTGMNYEQYF	TGCGCCAGCAGCCAAGGGACAGGTATGAACTACGAGCAGTACTTC